These 30 T cell receptor beta chains were all obtained from the same sample, sequenced in a study of cytomegalovirus exposure and HLA in healthy donors. This PCR relied on a set of 60 Vbeta primers and 13 Jbeta primers. Sequencing was performed with immunoSEQ multiplex PCR; in TCRdb, only in-frame clones are kept and a portion is missing. The sample lists over 150,000 clones, about 84% occurring once. Sequencing used PBMCs. These receptors were collected from a man between 18 and 29 years old in good health and CMV-seronegative.

V usage is TRBV19 and J usage is TRBJ2-4; D gene ambiguous. The CDR3 totals 13 residues. Germline CDR1 reads LNHDA; CDR2 reads SQIVND (reference sequence). V was cut by 1 base and J by 7 bases, with 8 bases left in between. The CDR3 DNA is TGTGCCAGTAGTATAGGAGCCGCGAACATTCAGTACTTC. This gives the protein CASSIGAANIQYF.

V gene TRBV29-1 combines with J gene TRBJ1-2; a possible D gene is TRBD1 (5 bases). Between the trimmed V and J ends, which lost 3 bases and 4 bases, there was a span of 12 bases. The CDR3 sequence is 13 residues long. Germline values: CDR1 SQVTM, CDR2 ANQGSEA. CDR3: CSVDRVVSYGYTF. The DNA for the CDR3 is TGCAGCGTTGACAGGGTAGTTTCCTATGGCTACACCTTC.

The rearrangement joins TRBV6-1 to TRBJ2-2; D is ambiguous. Germline CDR1 is MNHNS and CDR2 is SASEGT. Trimming took off 4 bases at V and 5 bases at J, with 11 bases between the two ends. The length of the CDR3 is 14 residues. In DNA form, the CDR3 reads TGTGCCAGCAGTGGTCAGACTGAAACCGGGGAGCTGTTTTTT. Translation gives CASSGQTETGELFF.

The table lists this clone with a count of one. V and J are TRBV6-5 and TRBJ2-7; 11 positions agree with TRBD2. Germline trimming cut 6 bases from V and 10 bases from J; bases unmatched to any gene: 11. The CDR3 is made up of 14 amino acids. CDR1 and CDR2 from the germline V gene are MNHEY and SVGAGI. The CDR3 DNA sequence: TGTGCCAGCAGCCGTCAAAGAACTAGCGGGGGACAGTACTTC. This codes for CASSRQRTSGGQYF.

This chain joins TRBV27 and TRBJ2-3; the D is unclear. The V gene's germline CDR1 is MNHEY and CDR2 SMNVEV (reference sequence). V dropped 2 bases and J dropped 5 bases, with 5 bases sitting between them. The length of the CDR3 is 12 residues. The DNA for the CDR3 is TGTGCCAGCAGTTTAACATTAGATACGCAGTATTTT. The encoded protein is CASSLTLDTQYF.

The gene calls are TRBV30 and TRBJ2-7, with D perhaps matching TRBD1 (6 bases). The CDR3 contains 16 residues. Germline CDR1 GTSNPN, CDR2 SVGIG (reference sequence). Deletions cut 5 bases from V and 1 base from J, with 21 bases between. CDR3 region: CAWGQNPSTPSYEQYF. The DNA of the CDR3 is TGTGCCTGGGGACAGAACCCCTCAACTCCGTCCTACGAGCAGTACTTC.

The V and J genes are TRBV2 and TRBJ2-1, with 9 bases fitting TRBD1. CDR1 is SNHLY, CDR2 FYNNEI, per germline. The ends lost 5 bases at V and 0 bases at J; junction bases unmatched: 17. The CDR3 is made up of 20 amino acids. The CDR3 loop reads CASSRFRDREVVSSYNEQFF. CDR3 coding DNA: TGTGCCAGCAGTAGGTTCCGGGACAGGGAGGTAGTAAGCTCCTACAATGAGCAGTTCTTC.

The CDR3 DNA reads as TGTGCCAGCAGCGGCCCCCCCGGGACAGGGGGCTTGACTAATGAAAAACTGTTTTTT. Its protein is CASSGPPGTGGLTNEKLFF. The chain carries TRBV13 and TRBJ1-4; TRBD1 aligns across 12 bases. Germline CDR1 and CDR2: PRHDT and FYEKMQ (reference sequence). Losses at the gene ends were 5 bases for V and 2 bases for J; bases not matched to a gene: 12. The CDR3 contains 19 residues.

The rearrangement joins TRBV28 to TRBJ2-7; the D is unclear. The CDR3 spans 14 residues. Trimming stripped 3 bases from V and 2 bases from J, with 11 bases between. Germline assignment: CDR1 MDHEN and CDR2 SYDVKM. The CDR3 spells CASSFRSQTYEQYF. The CDR3 DNA reads TGTGCCAGCAGTTTTAGGTCACAGACCTACGAGCAGTACTTC.

This rearrangement joins TRBV27 to TRBJ2-2; possibly TRBD1 for D (5 bases). Germline V gene lookup returns CDR1 MNHEY and CDR2 SMNVEV (reference sequence). V lost 6 bases and J 8 bases, leaving 16 bases between the germline ends. CDR3 length equals 14 residues. The CDR3 region is CASRWGGNGGELFF. In nucleotides, the CDR3 is TGTGCCAGCAGGTGGGGCGGAAATGGAGGGGAGCTGTTTTTT.

Turning to this clone: Here the CDR3 omits its conserved ending phenylalanine or tryptophan, so a read error is the likely source. V is TRBV6-1 and J is TRBJ1-2; no reliable D call. The V end was cut by 2 bases, the J end by 8 bases, with 12 bases between. The germline CDR1 and CDR2 sequences are MNHNS and SASEGT. The CDR3 loop spans 13 amino acids. Written as DNA, the CDR3 is TGTGCCAGCAGTGAACCCGGAGGGTACGGCTACACCCTC. It is translated as CASSEPGGYGYTL.

J is TRBJ2-5 and V is TRBV28; TRBD2 agrees at 12 bases. CDR1 and CDR2 (germline): MDHEN, SYDVKM. V shed 6 bases, J shed 4 bases, and the junction held 6 bases outside the gene matches. The CDR3 extends over 15 amino acids. The CDR3 loop is CASSRLAGDLETQYF. CDR3 DNA sequence: TGTGCCAGCAGCCGACTAGCGGGAGATCTAGAGACCCAGTACTTC.

In its sample, this clone was seen a few times. CDR3 sequence: CASSAGKPGSTVSREQYF. The DNA of the CDR3 is TGCGCCAGCAGCGCTGGCAAACCGGGAAGCACAGTCTCGAGAGAGCAGTACTTC. The J gene is TRBJ2-7, the V gene TRBV5-1; a weak D match, TRBD2 (5 bases). Germline assignment: CDR1 SGHRS and CDR2 YFSETQ. The germline V and J ends were trimmed by 4 bases and 7 bases, with 30 bases remaining between them. The CDR3 runs 18 residues.

The V gene is TRBV6-5, the J gene TRBJ1-4; D gene uncertain. Germline loops: CDR1 MNHEY, CDR2 SVGAGI. The CDR3 is 15 amino acids. V was clipped by 6 bases and J by 0 bases, with 11 bases between them. CDR3 DNA: TGTGCCAGCAGCCGAAGCGGCGCAACTAATGAAAAACTGTTTTTT. Its translation is CASSRSGATNEKLFF.

The J gene is TRBJ2-7, the V gene TRBV10-1; a possible D gene is TRBD1 (6 bases). Germline V gene lookup returns CDR1 WNHNN and CDR2 SYGVQD (reference sequence). The CDR3 is 14 amino acids. The V and J ends lost 10 bases and 0 bases respectively, with 16 bases between them. The CDR3 protein is CANPAGADSYEQYF. DNA for the CDR3: TGCGCCAACCCAGCAGGGGCCGACTCCTACGAGCAGTACTTC.

This chain connects TRBV11-3 to TRBJ2-7, with a weak D call TRBD1 (6 bases). This CDR3 has 13 residues. The germline V and J ends were trimmed by 8 bases and 3 bases, with 14 bases remaining between them. CDR1 is SGHNT and CDR2 is YENEEA in the germline V gene. The CDR3 here is CASSQGLNYEQYF. The CDR3 nucleotides are TGTGCCAGCTCACAGGGCCTCAACTACGAGCAGTACTTC. The full variable domain, rest sourced from reference TRBV11-3 and TRBJ2-7, is EAGVVQSPRYKIIEKKQPVAFWCNPISGHNTLYWYLQNLGQGPELLIRYENEEAVDDSQLPKDRFSAERLKGVDSTLKIQPAELGDSAVYLCASSQGLNYEQYFGPGTRLTVT.

This chain connects TRBV4-1 to TRBJ1-1; 9 bases agree with TRBD1. Losses at the gene ends were 1 base for V and 8 bases for J; bases not matched to a gene: 2. This CDR3 contains 13 residues. Germline V gene sequence: CDR1 MGHRA, CDR2 YSYEKL. The CDR3: CASSQATGGEAFF. CDR3 DNA: TGCGCCAGCAGCCAAGCTACAGGGGGCGAAGCTTTCTTT.

This chain links TRBV14 with TRBJ2-3, with 8 bases fitting TRBD2. V shed 6 bases and J 5 bases; nucleotides not matched to a gene: 7. In germline, CDR1 is SGHDN, CDR2 FVKESK. The CDR3 runs to 14 residues. CDR3 amino acids: CASRPGLVEDTQYF. CDR3 nucleotides: TGTGCCAGCAGACCGGGACTAGTAGAAGATACGCAGTATTTT.

This sequence joins TRBV18 and TRBJ2-3, with D possibly TRBD2 on 6 matching bases. There are 17 residues in the CDR3. V was clipped by 3 bases and J by 0 bases, with 16 bases between them. The germline CDR1 and CDR2 sequences are KGHSH and LQKENI. The CDR3 reads CASSPLRTTPSTDTQYF. The DNA for the CDR3 is TGTGCCAGCTCACCCCTACGGACTACGCCTAGCACAGATACGCAGTATTTT.

This clone was counted only a few times. The chain employs TRBV2 and TRBJ1-2; TRBD1 is a possible D gene (6 bases). In germline, CDR1 is SNHLY, CDR2 FYNNEI. V lost 8 bases to trimming and J lost 4 bases, with 14 bases between them. The CDR3 is made up of 13 amino acids. The CDR3, as DNA: TGTGCCAGCTTTGGAGACAGGCTCTATGGCTACACCTTC. Translation: CASFGDRLYGYTF.

This chain joins TRBV4-3 and TRBJ2-5; D perhaps matches TRBD1 (8 bases). Trimming pared 4 bases from V and 4 bases from J, leaving 16 bases between. CDR1 and CDR2 from the germline V gene are LGHNA and YSLEER. The length of the CDR3 is 15 residues. The CDR3 DNA sequence: TGCGCCAGCAGCCGAGGACAGGGAGGGATAGAGACCCAGTACTTC. It is translated as CASSRGQGGIETQYF.

This chain connects TRBV7-2 to TRBJ2-7; D might be TRBD2 (5 bases). The CDR3 consists of 15 residues. V dropped 4 bases and J dropped 1 base, with 14 bases sitting between them. Germline V gene data show CDR1 as SGHTA and CDR2 as FQGNSA. The chain's CDR3 is CASSSRGLESYEQYF. The CDR3, as DNA: TGTGCCAGCAGCTCGCGCGGGCTGGAGTCCTACGAGCAGTACTTC.

V and J are TRBV18 and TRBJ2-3; 9 nucleotides line up with TRBD1. Unmatched junction bases numbered 10, after V lost 2 bases and J lost 1 base. Germline CDR1 reads KGHSH; CDR2 reads LQKENI. The CDR3 sequence is 18 residues long. The CDR3, as DNA: TGTGCCAGCTCACCAATTGCCGGGACAGGGAGTCGCACAGATACGCAGTATTTT. It is translated as CASSPIAGTGSRTDTQYF.

Comments on this clone: At one end the junction does not follow the germline gene, possibly because of a read error. V gene TRBV29-1 combines with J gene TRBJ2-3, with 7 bases identical to TRBD2. CDR1 and CDR2 (germline): SQVTM, ANQGSEA. The CDR3 contains 17 residues. The CDR3 DNA sequence: TGCAGCGTGGAAGCGGGGCGGGGCAGGACTAGCACAGATACGCAGTATTTT. The encoded protein is CSVEAGRGRTSTDTQYF.

CDR3 sequence reads: CASSQVTGSSLYEQYF. CDR3 bases: TGCGCCAGCAGCCAAGTTACAGGGTCCTCCCTCTACGAGCAGTACTTC. V and J are TRBV4-1 and TRBJ2-7, with D perhaps matching TRBD1 (6 bases). CDR3 size: 16 residues. In germline, CDR1 is MGHRA, CDR2 YSYEKL. Trimming removed 1 base from V and 3 bases from J, with 16 bases in between.

The genes are TRBV10-3 and TRBJ1-3; TRBD1 is a possible D gene (5 bases). V shed 3 bases and J shed 7 bases, with 13 bases lying between them. The CDR3 contains 14 residues. Germline CDR1 and CDR2: ENHRY and SYGVKD. The chain's CDR3 is CAISDGQGENTIYF. CDR3 bases: TGTGCCATCAGTGACGGGCAGGGCGAGAACACCATATATTTT.

The chain employs TRBV2 and TRBJ2-7; 10 bases align to TRBD2. J was trimmed by 5 bases and V by 1 base; bases with no gene match: 5. This CDR3 contains 15 residues. Per germline, CDR1 SNHLY and CDR2 FYNNEI. The CDR3 DNA sequence: TGTGCCAGCAGTGAAGGGCTAGCGGGAGCAGACGAGCAGTACTTC. Residues: CASSEGLAGADEQYF. The entire variable domain, with the rest obtained from reference TRBV2 and TRBJ2-7, is as follows: EPEVTQTPSHQVTQMGQEVILRCVPISNHLYFYWYRQILGQKVEFLVSFYNNEISEKSEIFDDQFSVERPDGSNFTLKIRSTKLEDSAMYFCASSEGLAGADEQYFGPGTRLTVT.

This chain links TRBV9 with TRBJ1-2; 9 bases map to TRBD1. The CDR3 loop spans 14 amino acids. The germline gives CDR1 SGDLS, CDR2 YYNGEE. J gave up 3 bases and V 3 bases, and 3 bases lay outside the gene matches. The CDR3 DNA reads TGTGCCAGCAGCGCATGGACAGGGGACTATGGCTACACCTTC. Amino acids: CASSAWTGDYGYTF. Drawing the rest from reference TRBV9 and TRBJ1-2, the complete variable domain is DSGVTQTPKHLITATGQRVTLRCSPRSGDLSVYWYQQSLDQGLQFLIQYYNGEERAKGNILERFSAQQFPDLHSELNLSSLELGDSALYFCASSAWTGDYGYTFGSGTRLTVV.

This sequence joins TRBV5-1 and TRBJ2-7; D is perhaps TRBD1 (5 bases). Germline values: CDR1 SGHRS, CDR2 YFSETQ. The CDR3 consists of 13 residues. The V and J ends lost 4 bases and 2 bases respectively, with 10 bases between them. The CDR3 DNA sequence: TGCGCCAGCAGCATCGCAGGGACCTACGAGCAGTACTTC. Its protein product is CASSIAGTYEQYF.

The V gene is TRBV6-5, the J gene TRBJ1-2; possible D gene TRBD1, 5 bases. The V gene's germline CDR1 is MNHEY and CDR2 SVGAGI. The CDR3 sequence is 15 residues long. V lost 2 bases, J lost 8 bases, and 18 bases lay in between. This CDR3 is CASSYVTGNTEGYTF. DNA for the CDR3: TGTGCCAGCAGTTACGTTACAGGCAATACAGAGGGCTACACCTTC.